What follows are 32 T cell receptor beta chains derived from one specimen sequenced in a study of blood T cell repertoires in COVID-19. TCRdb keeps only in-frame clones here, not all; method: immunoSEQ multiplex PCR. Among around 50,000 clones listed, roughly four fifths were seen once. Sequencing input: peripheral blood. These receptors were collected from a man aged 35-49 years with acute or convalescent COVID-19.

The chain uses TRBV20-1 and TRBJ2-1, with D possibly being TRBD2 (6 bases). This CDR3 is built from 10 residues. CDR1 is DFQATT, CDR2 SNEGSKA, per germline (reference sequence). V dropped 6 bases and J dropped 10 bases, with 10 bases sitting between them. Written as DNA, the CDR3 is TGCAGTGCCTTTCGGGGGGAGCAGTTCTTC. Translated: CSAFRGEQFF.

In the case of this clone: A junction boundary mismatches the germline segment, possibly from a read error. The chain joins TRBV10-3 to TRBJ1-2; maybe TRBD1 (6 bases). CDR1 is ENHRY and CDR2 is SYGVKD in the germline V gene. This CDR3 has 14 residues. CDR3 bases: TGCGCCACGGGCCCCCGGACAGAGCTCTATGGCTACACCTTC. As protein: CATGPRTELYGYTF.

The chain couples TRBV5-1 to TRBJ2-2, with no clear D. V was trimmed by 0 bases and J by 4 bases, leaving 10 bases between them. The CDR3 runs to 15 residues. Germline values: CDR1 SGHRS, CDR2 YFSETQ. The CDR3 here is CASSLVELRTGELFF. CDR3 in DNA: TGCGCCAGCAGCTTGGTGGAACTACGCACCGGGGAGCTGTTTTTT.

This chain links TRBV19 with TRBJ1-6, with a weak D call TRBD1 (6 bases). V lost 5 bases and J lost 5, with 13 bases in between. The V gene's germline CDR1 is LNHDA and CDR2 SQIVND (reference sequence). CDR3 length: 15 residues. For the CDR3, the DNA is TGTGCCAGTAGTGCCGTACAGGGAAATAATTCACCCCTCCACTTT. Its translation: CASSAVQGNNSPLHF.

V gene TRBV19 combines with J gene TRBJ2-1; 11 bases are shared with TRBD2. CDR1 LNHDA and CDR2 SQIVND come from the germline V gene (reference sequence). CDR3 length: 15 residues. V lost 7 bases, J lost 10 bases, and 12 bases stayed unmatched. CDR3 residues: CASTVSGGALREQFF. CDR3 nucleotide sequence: TGTGCCAGTACCGTTAGCGGGGGGGCCCTCAGGGAGCAGTTCTTC.

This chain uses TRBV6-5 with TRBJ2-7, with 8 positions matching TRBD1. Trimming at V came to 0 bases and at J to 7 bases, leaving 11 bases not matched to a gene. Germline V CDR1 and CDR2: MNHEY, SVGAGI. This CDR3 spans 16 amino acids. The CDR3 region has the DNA TGTGCCAGCAGTTACTCGACGGACAGGGTCGAAAAGGAGCAGTACTTC. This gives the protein CASSYSTDRVEKEQYF.

The CDR3 sequence is CASSLDPTGRNSPLHF. In nucleotides, the CDR3 is TGTGCCAGCAGCTTAGACCCGACAGGGAGAAATTCACCCCTCCACTTT. The V gene is TRBV7-2, the J gene TRBJ1-6, with 7 bases aligning to TRBD1. Germline V gene data show CDR1 as SGHTA and CDR2 as FQGNSA. The trim removed 1 base at V and 7 bases at J, leaving 7 bases unmatched. The CDR3 is made up of 16 amino acids.

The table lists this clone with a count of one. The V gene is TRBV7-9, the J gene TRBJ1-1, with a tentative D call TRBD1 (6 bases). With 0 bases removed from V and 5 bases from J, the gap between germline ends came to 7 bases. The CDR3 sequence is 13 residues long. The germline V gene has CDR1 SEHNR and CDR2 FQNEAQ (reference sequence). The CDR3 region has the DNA TGTGCCAGCAGCTTAGCAGGGACAACTGAAGCTTTCTTT. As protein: CASSLAGTTEAFF.

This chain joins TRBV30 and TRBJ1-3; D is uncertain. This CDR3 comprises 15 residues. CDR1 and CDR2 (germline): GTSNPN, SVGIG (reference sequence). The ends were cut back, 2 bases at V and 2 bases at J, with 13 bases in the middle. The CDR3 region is CAWSSGTAAGNTIYF. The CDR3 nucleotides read TGTGCCTGGAGTTCGGGTACGGCAGCTGGAAACACCATATATTTT.

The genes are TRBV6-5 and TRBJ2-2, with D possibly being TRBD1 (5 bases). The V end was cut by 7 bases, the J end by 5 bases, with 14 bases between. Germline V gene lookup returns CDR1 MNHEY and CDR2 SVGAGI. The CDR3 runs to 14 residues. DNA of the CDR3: TGTGCCAGCACGAGCAGGGCTGGGACCGGGGAGCTGTTTTTT. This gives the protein CASTSRAGTGELFF.

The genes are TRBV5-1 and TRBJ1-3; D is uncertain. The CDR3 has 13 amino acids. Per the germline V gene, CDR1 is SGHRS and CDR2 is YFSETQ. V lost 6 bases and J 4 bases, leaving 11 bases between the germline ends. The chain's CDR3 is CASKEASGNTIYF. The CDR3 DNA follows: TGCGCCAGCAAGGAGGCGTCCGGAAACACCATATATTTT.

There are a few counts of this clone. The CDR3 DNA is TGTGCCAGCAGCCCTCGACAGGGTTCGGTCTACGAGCAGTACTTC. Amino acid sequence: CASSPRQGSVYEQYF. The rearrangement joins TRBV7-9 to TRBJ2-7; the match to TRBD1 covers 7 bases. The CDR3 is made up of 15 amino acids. V gave up 5 bases and J gave up 3 bases; unmatched junction bases: 10. Germline V lookup: CDR1 SEHNR, CDR2 FQNEAQ (reference sequence).

The CDR3 nucleotides read TGTGCCACCAGTGATAGTCAGGGAGGCTATGGCTACACCTTC. It codes for CATSDSQGGYGYTF. V and J are TRBV24-1 and TRBJ1-2; tentatively, D is TRBD1 (5 bases). Germline-derived CDR1 and CDR2 are KGHDR and SFDVKD. The germline V and J ends were trimmed by 3 bases and 4 bases, with 11 bases remaining between them. The CDR3 length is 14 residues.

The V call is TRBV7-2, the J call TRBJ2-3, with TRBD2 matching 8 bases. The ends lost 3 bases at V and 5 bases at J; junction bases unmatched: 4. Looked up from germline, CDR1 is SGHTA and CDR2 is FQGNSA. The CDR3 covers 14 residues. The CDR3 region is CASSFRLAQDTQYF. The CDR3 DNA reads TGTGCCAGCAGCTTTCGACTAGCGCAAGATACGCAGTATTTT.

CDR3 coding DNA: TGCGCCAGCAGTTCCCAGACAACTAATGAAAAACTGTTTTTT. Translation gives CASSSQTTNEKLFF. The chain carries TRBV10-2 and TRBJ1-4; D remains unclear. Germline V gene data show CDR1 as WSHSY and CDR2 as SAAADI. V was shortened by 5 bases and J by 0 bases, with 7 bases between the two germline ends. The CDR3 length is 14 residues.

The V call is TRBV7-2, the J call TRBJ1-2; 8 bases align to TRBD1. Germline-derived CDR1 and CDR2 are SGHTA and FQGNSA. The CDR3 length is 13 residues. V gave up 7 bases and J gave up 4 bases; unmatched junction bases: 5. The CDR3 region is CASIDRGSYGYTF. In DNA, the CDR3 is TGTGCCAGCATCGACAGGGGTAGCTATGGCTACACCTTC.

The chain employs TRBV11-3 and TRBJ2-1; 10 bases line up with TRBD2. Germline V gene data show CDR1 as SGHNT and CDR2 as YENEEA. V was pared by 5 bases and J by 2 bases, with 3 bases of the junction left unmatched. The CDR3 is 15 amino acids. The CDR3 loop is CASSALAGAYNEQFF. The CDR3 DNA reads TGTGCCAGCAGCGCTCTAGCGGGGGCCTACAATGAGCAGTTCTTC.

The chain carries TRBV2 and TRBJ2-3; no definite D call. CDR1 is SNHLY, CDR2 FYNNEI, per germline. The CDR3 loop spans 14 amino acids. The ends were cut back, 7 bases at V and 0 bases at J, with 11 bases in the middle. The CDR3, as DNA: TGTGCCAGCAAACTATTAATTAGCACAGATACGCAGTATTTT. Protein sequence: CASKLLISTDTQYF.

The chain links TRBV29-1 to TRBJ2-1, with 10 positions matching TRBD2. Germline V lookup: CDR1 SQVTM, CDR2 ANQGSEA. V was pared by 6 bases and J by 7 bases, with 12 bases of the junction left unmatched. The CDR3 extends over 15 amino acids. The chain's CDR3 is CSVRRSGGARNEQFF. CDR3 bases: TGCAGCGTCAGAAGGAGCGGGGGGGCAAGAAATGAGCAGTTCTTC.

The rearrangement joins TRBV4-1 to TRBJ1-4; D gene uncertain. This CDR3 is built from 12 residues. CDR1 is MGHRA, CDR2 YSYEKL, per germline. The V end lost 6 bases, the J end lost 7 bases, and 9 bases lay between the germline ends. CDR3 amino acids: CASSPRGEKLFF. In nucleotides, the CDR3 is TGCGCCAGCAGTCCTCGGGGTGAAAAACTGTTTTTT.

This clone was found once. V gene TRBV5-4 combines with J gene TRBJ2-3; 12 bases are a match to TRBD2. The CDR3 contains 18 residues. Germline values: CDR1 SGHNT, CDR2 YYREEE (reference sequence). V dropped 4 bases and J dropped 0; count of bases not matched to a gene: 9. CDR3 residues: CASSQMGLAGYSTDTQYF. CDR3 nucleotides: TGTGCCAGCAGCCAGATGGGACTAGCGGGCTATAGCACAGATACGCAGTATTTT.

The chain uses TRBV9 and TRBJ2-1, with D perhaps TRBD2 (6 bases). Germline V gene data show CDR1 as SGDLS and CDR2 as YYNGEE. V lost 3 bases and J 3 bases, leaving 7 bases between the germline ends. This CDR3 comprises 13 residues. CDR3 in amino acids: CASSGGVYNEQFF. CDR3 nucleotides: TGTGCCAGCAGCGGGGGGGTCTACAATGAGCAGTTCTTC.

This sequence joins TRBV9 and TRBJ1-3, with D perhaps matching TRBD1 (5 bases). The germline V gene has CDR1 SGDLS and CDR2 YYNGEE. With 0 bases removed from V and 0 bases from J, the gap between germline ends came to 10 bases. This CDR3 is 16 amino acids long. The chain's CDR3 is CASSVGGRGSGNTIYF. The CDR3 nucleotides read TGTGCCAGCAGCGTAGGAGGGAGGGGCTCTGGAAACACCATATATTTT.

The DNA for the CDR3 is TGTGCCAGCAGCCCAGGGGGTTTCTACTACGAGCAGTACTTC. Translated: CASSPGGFYYEQYF. The rearrangement uses TRBV7-9 and TRBJ2-7, with 7 bases identical to TRBD1. The V gene's germline CDR1 is SEHNR and CDR2 FQNEAQ (reference sequence). The length of the CDR3 is 14 residues. The V and J ends lost 5 bases and 3 bases, in that order; junction bases with no gene match: 7.

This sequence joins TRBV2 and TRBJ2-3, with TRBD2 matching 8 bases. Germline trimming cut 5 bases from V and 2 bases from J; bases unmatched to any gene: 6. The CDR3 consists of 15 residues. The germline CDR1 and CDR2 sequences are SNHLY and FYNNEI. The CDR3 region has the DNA TGTGCCAGCAGTTCCGCGGGGGGATACACAGATACGCAGTATTTT. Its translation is CASSSAGGYTDTQYF.

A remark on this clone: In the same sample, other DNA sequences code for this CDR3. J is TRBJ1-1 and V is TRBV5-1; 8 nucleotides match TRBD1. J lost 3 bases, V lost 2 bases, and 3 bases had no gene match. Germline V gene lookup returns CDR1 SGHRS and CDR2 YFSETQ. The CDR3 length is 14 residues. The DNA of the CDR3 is TGCGCCAGCAGCTTATTGACAGGGGACACTGAAGCTTTCTTT. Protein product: CASSLLTGDTEAFF.

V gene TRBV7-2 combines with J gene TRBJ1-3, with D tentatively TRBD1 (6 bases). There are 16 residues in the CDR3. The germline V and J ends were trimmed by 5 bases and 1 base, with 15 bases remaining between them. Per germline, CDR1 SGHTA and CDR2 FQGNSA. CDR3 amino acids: CASSVRQDASGNTIYF. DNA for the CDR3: TGTGCCAGCAGCGTACGACAGGATGCGTCTGGAAACACCATATATTTT.

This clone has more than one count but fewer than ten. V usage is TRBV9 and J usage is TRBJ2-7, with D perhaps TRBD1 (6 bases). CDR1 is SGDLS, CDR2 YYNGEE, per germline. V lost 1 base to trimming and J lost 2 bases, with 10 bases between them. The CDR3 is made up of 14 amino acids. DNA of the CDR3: TGTGCCAGCAGCGTAAGGGACACCGCCTACGAGCAGTACTTC. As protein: CASSVRDTAYEQYF. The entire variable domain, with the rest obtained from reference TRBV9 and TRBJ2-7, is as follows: DSGVTQTPKHLITATGQRVTLRCSPRSGDLSVYWYQQSLDQGLQFLIQYYNGEERAKGNILERFSAQQFPDLHSELNLSSLELGDSALYFCASSVRDTAYEQYFGPGTRLTVT.

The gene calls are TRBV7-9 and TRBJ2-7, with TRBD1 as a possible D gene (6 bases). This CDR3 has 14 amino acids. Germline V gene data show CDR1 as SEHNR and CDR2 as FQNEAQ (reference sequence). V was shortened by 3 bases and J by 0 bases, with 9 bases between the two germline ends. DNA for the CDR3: TGTGCCAGCAGCTTTCAGGGGTCCTCCTACGAGCAGTACTTC. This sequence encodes CASSFQGSSYEQYF.

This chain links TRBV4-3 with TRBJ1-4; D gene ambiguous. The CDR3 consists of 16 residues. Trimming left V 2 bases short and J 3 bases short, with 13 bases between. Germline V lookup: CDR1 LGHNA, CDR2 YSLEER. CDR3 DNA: TGCGCCAGCAGCCAATCCCCGACAACTTCTAATGAAAAACTGTTTTTT. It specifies CASSQSPTTSNEKLFF.

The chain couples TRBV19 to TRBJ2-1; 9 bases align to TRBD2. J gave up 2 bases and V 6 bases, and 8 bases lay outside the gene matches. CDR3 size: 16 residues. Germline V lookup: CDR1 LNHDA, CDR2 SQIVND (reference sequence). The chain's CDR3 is CASRDSGGIPYNEQFF. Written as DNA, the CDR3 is TGTGCCAGTAGGGATAGCGGGGGCATACCCTACAATGAGCAGTTCTTC.

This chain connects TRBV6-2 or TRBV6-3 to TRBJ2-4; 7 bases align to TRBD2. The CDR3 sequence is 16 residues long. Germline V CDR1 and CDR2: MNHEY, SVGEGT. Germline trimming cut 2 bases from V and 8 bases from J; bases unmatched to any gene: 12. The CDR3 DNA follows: TGTGCCAGCAGTTACCACGGGGGGACGCTACGGTACATTCAGTACTTC. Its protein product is CASSYHGGTLRYIQYF.